This is a list of T cell receptor beta chains from one sample in a study of blood T cell repertoires in COVID-19. Repertoires were generated with immunoSEQ multiplex PCR, while TCRdb's copy carries only in-frame clones and drops some. Altogether some 150,000 clones are present, more than 65% being singletons, with the ten largest covering more than 5.5%. The sample consisted of peripheral blood. All receptors derive from a woman aged 45-65 years in a cohort sampled during active or convalescent COVID-19. The CDR3 runs from the conserved cysteine through the conserved F or W. Each record gives: clone size, CDR3 length, J gene, D gene, V gene, CDR3 DNA, CDR3 protein. D genes are given only for firm matches. The listing skips clone size in some rows; elsewhere it reads once, few, many or a size class.

clone size: .; CDR3 length: 17; J gene: TRBJ2-3; D gene: TRBD2; V gene: TRBV9; CDR3 DNA: TGTGCCAGCAGCGTACGCGCTGTGGCGGGGGGGACAGATACGCAGTATTTT; CDR3 protein: CASSVRAVAGGTDTQYF
clone size: .; CDR3 length: 16; J gene: TRBJ1-4; D gene: TRBD1; V gene: TRBV9; CDR3 DNA: TGTGCCAGCAGCGTAGGGCCGGGACAGACTAATGAAAAACTGTTTTTT; CDR3 protein: CASSVGPGQTNEKLFF
clone size: .; CDR3 length: 16; J gene: TRBJ1-6; D gene: TRBD1; V gene: TRBV20-1; CDR3 DNA: TGCAGTGCCAGTGCCCGGGACAGGCCCTATAATTCACCCCTCCACTTT; CDR3 protein: CSASARDRPYNSPLHF
clone size: .; CDR3 length: 14; J gene: TRBJ2-5; D gene: .; V gene: TRBV3-1/TRBV3-2; CDR3 DNA: TGTGCCAGCAGCCAAGATGTGGTGAGGGCGACCCAGTACTTC; CDR3 protein: CASSQDVVRATQYF
clone size: .; CDR3 length: 13; J gene: TRBJ1-2; D gene: .; V gene: TRBV19; CDR3 DNA: TGTGCCAGTAGGACTGGGTTGAGCGGTGGCTACACCTTC; CDR3 protein: CASRTGLSGGYTF
clone size: .; CDR3 length: 15; J gene: TRBJ2-7; D gene: TRBD1; V gene: TRBV18; CDR3 DNA: TGTGCCAGCTCACCCCCGACAGGGGGAGCCTACGAGCAGTACTTC; CDR3 protein: CASSPPTGGAYEQYF
clone size: .; CDR3 length: 13; J gene: TRBJ2-7; D gene: .; V gene: TRBV6-5; CDR3 DNA: TGTGCCAGCACCCAGGGTTCCTCCTACGAGCAGTACTTC; CDR3 protein: CASTQGSSYEQYF
clone size: .; CDR3 length: 16; J gene: TRBJ2-6; D gene: TRBD2; V gene: TRBV7-2; CDR3 DNA: TGTGCCAGCAGCTACCTAGCGGGGTCTGGGGCCAACGTCCTGACTTTC; CDR3 protein: CASSYLAGSGANVLTF
clone size: .; CDR3 length: 18; J gene: TRBJ1-4; D gene: TRBD1; V gene: TRBV19; CDR3 DNA: TGTGCCAGTAGTAGAGGGGGCCAGGTATCCGCGCGGGCAGAAAAACTGTTTTTT; CDR3 protein: CASSRGGQVSARAEKLFF
clone size: .; CDR3 length: 14; J gene: TRBJ1-2; D gene: TRBD1; V gene: TRBV19; CDR3 DNA: TGTGCCAGTAGGCGGACAGGGGCGCTGTTGGGCTACACCTTC; CDR3 protein: CASRRTGALLGYTF
clone size: .; CDR3 length: 19; J gene: TRBJ2-1; D gene: .; V gene: TRBV6-2/TRBV6-3; CDR3 DNA: TGTGCCAGCAGTTATGGGCAAGCTTTTCGGGACTTAACCTACAATGAGCAGTTCTTC; CDR3 protein: CASSYGQAFRDLTYNEQFF
clone size: .; CDR3 length: 16; J gene: TRBJ1-1; D gene: TRBD1; V gene: TRBV7-9; CDR3 DNA: TGTGCCAGCAGGAAATCCGGGACAGGGTACACCACTGAAGCTTTCTTT; CDR3 protein: CASRKSGTGYTTEAFF
clone size: few; CDR3 length: 14; J gene: TRBJ1-2; D gene: TRBD1; V gene: TRBV29-1; CDR3 DNA: TGCAGCGTTGAGTGGGGCAGGGGGCAGGGTGGCTACACCTTC; CDR3 protein: CSVEWGRGQGGYTF
clone size: .; CDR3 length: 17; J gene: TRBJ2-2; D gene: TRBD2; V gene: TRBV7-3; CDR3 DNA: TGTGCCAGCAGCCCTGCCTGGACTAGCTCGAACACCGGGGAGCTGTTTTTT; CDR3 protein: CASSPAWTSSNTGELFF
clone size: .; CDR3 length: 17; J gene: TRBJ1-1; D gene: TRBD1; V gene: TRBV4-3; CDR3 DNA: TGCGCCAGCAGCCAAGTCGAGGGGGCGCGTGGGAACACTGAAGCTTTCTTT; CDR3 protein: CASSQVEGARGNTEAFF
clone size: .; CDR3 length: 15; J gene: TRBJ2-3; D gene: TRBD1; V gene: TRBV6-4; CDR3 DNA: TGTGCCAGCAGAGACCGGGACAGCGCAACAGATACGCAGTATTTT; CDR3 protein: CASRDRDSATDTQYF
clone size: .; CDR3 length: 15; J gene: TRBJ1-5; D gene: .; V gene: TRBV3-1/TRBV3-2; CDR3 DNA: TGTGCCAGCAGCCAAAACCAGGGGAGGGGTCAGCCCCAGCATTTT; CDR3 protein: CASSQNQGRGQPQHF
clone size: .; CDR3 length: 14; J gene: TRBJ2-7; D gene: .; V gene: TRBV14; CDR3 DNA: TGTGCCAGCAGCCAAGTCTACAGGGACTACGAGCAGTACTTC; CDR3 protein: CASSQVYRDYEQYF
clone size: .; CDR3 length: 14; J gene: TRBJ1-2; D gene: .; V gene: TRBV2; CDR3 DNA: TGTGCCAGCAGTCCACAGGGAGTTGTCTATGGCTACACCTTC; CDR3 protein: CASSPQGVVYGYTF
clone size: .; CDR3 length: 15; J gene: TRBJ2-1; D gene: .; V gene: TRBV5-5; CDR3 DNA: TGTGCCAGCAGCTTGAGGGACTCCTCCTACAATGAGCAGTTCTTC; CDR3 protein: CASSLRDSSYNEQFF
clone size: once; CDR3 length: 15; J gene: TRBJ1-6; D gene: TRBD1; V gene: TRBV4-1; CDR3 DNA: TGCGCCAGCAGCCCGGGACAGGGGTGGAATTCACCCCTCCACTTT; CDR3 protein: CASSPGQGWNSPLHF
clone size: .; CDR3 length: 11; J gene: TRBJ1-4; D gene: .; V gene: TRBV21-1; CDR3 DNA: TGTGCCAGCGAGGAAGTAGAAAAACTGTTTTTT; CDR3 protein: CASEEVEKLFF
clone size: .; CDR3 length: 16; J gene: TRBJ1-3; D gene: .; V gene: TRBV19; CDR3 DNA: TGTGCCAGTAGTATATCCATTCTAGGCCATGGAAACACCATATATTTT; CDR3 protein: CASSISILGHGNTIYF
clone size: .; CDR3 length: 20; J gene: TRBJ2-4; D gene: TRBD2; V gene: TRBV9; CDR3 DNA: TGTGCCAGCAGCGCCACCGGGACTAGCGGGGGGGGATCGACCAAAAACATTCAGTACTTC; CDR3 protein: CASSATGTSGGGSTKNIQYF
clone size: .; CDR3 length: 16; J gene: TRBJ1-2; D gene: .; V gene: TRBV5-4; CDR3 DNA: TGTGCCAGCAGCGAGGACCCGGGGGTCCCGAACTATGGCTACACCTTC; CDR3 protein: CASSEDPGVPNYGYTF
clone size: .; CDR3 length: 14; J gene: TRBJ1-1; D gene: .; V gene: TRBV2; CDR3 DNA: TGTGCCAGCAGTGAGCGACAGACCTACACTGAAGCTTTCTTT; CDR3 protein: CASSERQTYTEAFF